This TCR beta chain was retrieved from a study of T-cell memory formation after mild COVID-19. Points from the study as a whole: CD4+ contracting clones were mainly CM and EM; CD8+ ones, EMRA.

From 5'RACE with constant-segment primers came TCR alpha and TCR beta cDNA libraries that carried sample barcodes and UMIs. From the 5' RACE reads, TCRdb called clonotypes with MiXCR, one entry per CDR3 protein. This sample has 300,000 to 400,000 distinct CDR3 sequences, with about an eighth found just once. Note on this clonotype: Its antigen is not identified.

The V gene lost 4 bases and the J gene lost 2 bases, with 10 bases spanning the gap. CDR1 and CDR2 from the germline V gene are LGHNA and YNFKEQ. The CDR3 has 14 residues. This TCR derives from a man between 18 and 29 years old who had mild COVID-19 (a few samples of this study predate the infection). Cell type and time point are not known. The V gene is TRBV4-2, the J gene TRBJ2-3; D uncertain. The sequenced sample was PBMCs or a T cell subset sorted from them (not recorded which). The CDR3 loop reads CASSPSESTDTQYF. The CDR3 coding sequence is TGTGCCAGCAGCCCGAGCGAGTCCACAGATACGCAGTATTTT.